Following are 3 T cell receptor beta chains from one sample sequenced in a study of OX40 agonist ivuxolimab in advanced cancers. The table came from immunoSEQ multiplex PCR; TCRdb's copy has only in-frame clones and leaves some out. Of some 100,000 clones listed, approximately 84% are singletons. The specimen comprised CD4+ or CD8+ T cells sorted from blood, sampled in a trial of the OX40 agonist ivuxolimab. The receptors stem from an adult with an advanced solid tumor such as melanoma, head and neck, liver or kidney cancer.

The chain links TRBV7-9 to TRBJ1-2, with D unclear. The CDR3 sequence is 15 residues long. The V end lost 4 bases, the J end lost 7 bases, and 19 bases lay between the germline ends. CDR1 and CDR2 from the germline V gene are SEHNR and FQNEAQ (reference sequence). The CDR3 loop reads CASSSASFVVRGYTF. The CDR3 DNA sequence: TGTGCCAGCAGCTCGGCCAGTTTCGTCGTTCGTGGCTACACCTTC.

The chain is built from TRBV5-6 and TRBJ1-1, with D perhaps matching TRBD1 (5 bases). Germline V CDR1 and CDR2: SGHDT, YYEEEE. The CDR3 contains 15 residues. Trimming took 0 bases from V and 1 from J, leaving 10 bases between them. The CDR3 DNA follows: TGTGCCAGCAGCTTGGGGCCTACAGGGAACACTGAAGCTTTCTTT. Its translation is CASSLGPTGNTEAFF. Drawing the rest from reference TRBV5-6 and TRBJ1-1, the complete variable domain is DAGVTQSPTHLIKTRGQQVTLRCSPKSGHDTVSWYQQALGQGPQFIFQYYEEEERQRGNFPDRFSGHQFPNYSSELNVNALLLGDSALYLCASSLGPTGNTEAFFGQGTRLTVV.

The genes are TRBV14 and TRBJ2-7; D is unresolved. V was trimmed by 2 bases and J by 0 bases, leaving 17 bases between them. CDR1 SGHDN and CDR2 FVKESK come from the germline V gene. The CDR3 spans 17 residues. The CDR3 region has the DNA TGTGCCAGCAGCCAACTTTTTAGCAGCTTAATCTCCTACGAGCAGTACTTC. Protein: CASSQLFSSLISYEQYF. The full variable domain, in which reference TRBV14 and TRBJ2-7 provide the parts outside the CDR3, is EAGVTQFPSHSVIEKGQTVTLRCDPISGHDNLYWYRRVMGKEIKFLLHFVKESKQDESGMPNNRFLAERTGGTYSTLKVQPAELEDSGVYFCASSQLFSSLISYEQYFGPGTRLTVT.